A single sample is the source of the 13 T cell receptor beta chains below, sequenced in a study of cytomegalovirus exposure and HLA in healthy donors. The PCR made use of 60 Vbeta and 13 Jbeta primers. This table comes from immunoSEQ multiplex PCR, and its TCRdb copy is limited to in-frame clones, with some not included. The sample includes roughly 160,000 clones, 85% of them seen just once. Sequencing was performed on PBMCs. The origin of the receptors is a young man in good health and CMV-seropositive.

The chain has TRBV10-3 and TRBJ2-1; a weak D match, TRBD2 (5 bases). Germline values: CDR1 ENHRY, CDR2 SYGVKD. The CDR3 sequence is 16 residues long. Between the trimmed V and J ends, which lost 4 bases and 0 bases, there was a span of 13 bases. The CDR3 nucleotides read TGTGCCATCAGTGCATCGACTACCCGCTCCTACAATGAGCAGTTCTTC. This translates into CAISASTTRSYNEQFF.

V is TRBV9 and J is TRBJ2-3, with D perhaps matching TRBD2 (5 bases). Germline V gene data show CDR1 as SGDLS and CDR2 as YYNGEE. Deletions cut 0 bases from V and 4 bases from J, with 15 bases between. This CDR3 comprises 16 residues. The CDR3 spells CASSVGLGLSADTQYF. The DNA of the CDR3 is TGTGCCAGCAGCGTAGGATTAGGGCTTAGCGCAGATACGCAGTATTTT.

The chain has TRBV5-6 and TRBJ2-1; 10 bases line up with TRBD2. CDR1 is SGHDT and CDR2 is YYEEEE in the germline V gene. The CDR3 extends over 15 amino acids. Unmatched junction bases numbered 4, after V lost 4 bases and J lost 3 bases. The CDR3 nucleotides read TGTGCCAGCAGCCGAGGACTAGCGGTCTACAATGAGCAGTTCTTC. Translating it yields CASSRGLAVYNEQFF.

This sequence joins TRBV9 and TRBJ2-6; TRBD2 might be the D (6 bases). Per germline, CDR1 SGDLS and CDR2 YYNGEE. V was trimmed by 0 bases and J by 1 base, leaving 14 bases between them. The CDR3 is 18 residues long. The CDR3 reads CASSVGQGGGSGANVLTF. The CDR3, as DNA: TGTGCCAGCAGCGTAGGTCAGGGAGGAGGTTCTGGGGCCAACGTCCTGACTTTC. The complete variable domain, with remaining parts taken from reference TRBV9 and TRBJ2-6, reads DSGVTQTPKHLITATGQRVTLRCSPRSGDLSVYWYQQSLDQGLQFLIQYYNGEERAKGNILERFSAQQFPDLHSELNLSSLELGDSALYFCASSVGQGGGSGANVLTFGAGSRLTVL.

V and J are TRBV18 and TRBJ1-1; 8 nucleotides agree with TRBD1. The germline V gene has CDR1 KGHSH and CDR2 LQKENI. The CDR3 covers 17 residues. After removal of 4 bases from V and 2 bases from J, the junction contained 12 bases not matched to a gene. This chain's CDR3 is CASSLPTGEEGNTEAFF. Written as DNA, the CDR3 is TGTGCCAGCTCACTGCCGACAGGGGAAGAGGGCAACACTGAAGCTTTCTTT. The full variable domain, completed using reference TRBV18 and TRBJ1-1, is NAGVMQNPRHLVRRRGQEARLRCSPMKGHSHVYWYRQLPEEGLKFMVYLQKENIIDESGMPKERFSAEFPKEGPSILRIQQVVRGDSAAYFCASSLPTGEEGNTEAFFGQGTRLTVV.

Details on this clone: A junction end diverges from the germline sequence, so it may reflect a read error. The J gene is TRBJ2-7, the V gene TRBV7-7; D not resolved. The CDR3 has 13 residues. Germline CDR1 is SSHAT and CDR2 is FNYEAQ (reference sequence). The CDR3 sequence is CASSLGPAREQYF. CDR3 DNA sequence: TGTGCTAGCAGCTTAGGACCAGCGCGCGAGCAGTACTTC. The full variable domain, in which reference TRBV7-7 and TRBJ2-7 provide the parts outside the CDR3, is GAGVSQSPRYKVTKRGQDVTLRCDPISSHATLYWYQQALGQGPEFLTYFNYEAQPDKSGLPSDRFSAERPEGSISTLTIQRTEQRDSAMYRCASSLGPAREQYFGPGTRLTVT.

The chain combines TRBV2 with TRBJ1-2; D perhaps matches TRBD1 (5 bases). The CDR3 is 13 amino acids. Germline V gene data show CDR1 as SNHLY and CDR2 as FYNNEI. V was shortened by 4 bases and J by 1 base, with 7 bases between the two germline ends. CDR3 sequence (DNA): TGTGCCAGCAGTGTGCAGGGTAACTATGGCTACACCTTC. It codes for CASSVQGNYGYTF.

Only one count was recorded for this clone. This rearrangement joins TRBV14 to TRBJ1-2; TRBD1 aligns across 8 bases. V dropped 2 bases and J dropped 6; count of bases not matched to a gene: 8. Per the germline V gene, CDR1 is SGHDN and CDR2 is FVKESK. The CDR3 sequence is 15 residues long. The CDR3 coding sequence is TGTGCCAGCAGCCAATACGGACAGGGCCCCCATGGCTACACCTTC. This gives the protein CASSQYGQGPHGYTF.

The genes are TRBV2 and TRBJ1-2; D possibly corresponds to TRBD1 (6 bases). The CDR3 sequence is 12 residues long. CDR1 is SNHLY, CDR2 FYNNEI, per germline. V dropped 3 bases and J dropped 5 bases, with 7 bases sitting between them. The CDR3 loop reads CASSEDSYGYTF. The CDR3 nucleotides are TGTGCCAGCAGTGAGGACAGTTATGGCTACACCTTC.

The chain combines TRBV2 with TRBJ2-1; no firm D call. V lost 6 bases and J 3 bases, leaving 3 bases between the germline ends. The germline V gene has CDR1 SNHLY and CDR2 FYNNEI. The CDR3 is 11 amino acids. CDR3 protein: CASSGYNEQFF. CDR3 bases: TGTGCCAGCAGCGGCTACAATGAGCAGTTCTTC.

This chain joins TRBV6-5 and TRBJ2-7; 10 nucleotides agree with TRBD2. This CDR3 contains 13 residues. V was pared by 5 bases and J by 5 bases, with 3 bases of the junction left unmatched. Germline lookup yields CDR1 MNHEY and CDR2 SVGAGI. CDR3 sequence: CASSRLAGDEQYV. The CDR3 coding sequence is TGTGCCAGCAGTAGACTAGCGGGCGACGAGCAGTACGTC.

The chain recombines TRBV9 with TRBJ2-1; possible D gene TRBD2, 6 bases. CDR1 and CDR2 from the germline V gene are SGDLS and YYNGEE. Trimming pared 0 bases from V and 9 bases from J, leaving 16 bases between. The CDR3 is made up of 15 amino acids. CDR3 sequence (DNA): TGTGCCAGCAGCGTAGTTCTCGGGAGTTCCAGTGAGCAGTTCTTC. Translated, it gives CASSVVLGSSSEQFF.

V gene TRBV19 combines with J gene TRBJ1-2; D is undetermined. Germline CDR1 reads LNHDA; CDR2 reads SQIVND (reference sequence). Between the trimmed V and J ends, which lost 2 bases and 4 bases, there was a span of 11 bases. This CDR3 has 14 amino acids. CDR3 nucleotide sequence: TGTGCCAGTAGTATAACTACATCCGCCTATGGCTACACCTTC. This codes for CASSITTSAYGYTF.